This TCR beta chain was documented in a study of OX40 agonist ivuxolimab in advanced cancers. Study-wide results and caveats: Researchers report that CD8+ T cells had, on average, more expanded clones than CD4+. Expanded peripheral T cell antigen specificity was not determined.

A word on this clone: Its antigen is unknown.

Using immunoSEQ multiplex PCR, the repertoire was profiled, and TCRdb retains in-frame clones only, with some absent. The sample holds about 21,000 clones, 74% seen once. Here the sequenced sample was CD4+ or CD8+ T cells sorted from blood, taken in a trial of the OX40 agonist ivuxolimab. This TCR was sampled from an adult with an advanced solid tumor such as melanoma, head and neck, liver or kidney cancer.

CDR3 nucleotide sequence: TGCGCCAGCAGCTTGATGGCCCAGTACAATGAGCAGTTCTTC. Translating it yields CASSLMAQYNEQFF. J is TRBJ2-1 and V is TRBV5-1; no clear D gene. CDR1 SGHRS and CDR2 YFSETQ come from the germline V gene. Trimming cost V 1 base and J 4 bases, with 9 bases left between them. The CDR3 totals 14 residues.